This T cell receptor beta chain was profiled in a study of blood T cell repertoires in COVID-19. The overall study: Whether acute or convalescent, the COVID-19 samples came from the United States, Italy and Spain.

The table came from immunoSEQ multiplex PCR; TCRdb's copy has only in-frame clones and leaves some out. The sample records under 300,000 clones, around nine tenths being singletons. CDR1 and CDR2 (germline): SGHRS, YFSETQ. This CDR3 has 15 residues. The trim removed 4 bases at V and 0 bases at J, leaving 4 bases unmatched. The TCR comes from a woman in her thirties or forties who had recovered from COVID-19. The chain joins TRBV5-1 to TRBJ2-7, with 10 bases fitting TRBD2. Sequenced: peripheral blood. The CDR3 nucleotides are TGCGCCAGCAGCGGGGGACTAGCGTCCTCCTACGAGCAGTACTTC. It translates to CASSGGLASSYEQYF.